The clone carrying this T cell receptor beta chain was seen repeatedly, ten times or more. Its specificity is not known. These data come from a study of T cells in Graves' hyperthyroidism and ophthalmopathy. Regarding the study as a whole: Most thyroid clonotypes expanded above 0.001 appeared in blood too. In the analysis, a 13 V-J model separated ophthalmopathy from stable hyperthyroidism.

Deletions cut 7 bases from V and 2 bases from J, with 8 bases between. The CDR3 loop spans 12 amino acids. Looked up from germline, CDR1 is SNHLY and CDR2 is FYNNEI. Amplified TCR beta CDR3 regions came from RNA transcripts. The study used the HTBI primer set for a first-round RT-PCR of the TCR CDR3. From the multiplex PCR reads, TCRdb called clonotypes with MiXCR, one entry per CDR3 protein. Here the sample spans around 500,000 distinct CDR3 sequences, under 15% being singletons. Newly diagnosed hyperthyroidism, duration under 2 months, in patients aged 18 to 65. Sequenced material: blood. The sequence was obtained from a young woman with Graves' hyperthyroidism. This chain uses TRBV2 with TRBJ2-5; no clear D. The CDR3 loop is CASIRLQETQYF. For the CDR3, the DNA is TGTGCCAGCATCAGGCTACAAGAGACCCAGTACTTC.